The clone carrying this T cell receptor (beta chain) was picked up many times. The antigen is unknown. Conversion of TCR transcripts into cDNA relied on 5'RACE template switching, which added a universal primer site and UMIs. TCRdb itself ran the 5' RACE reads through MiXCR, one entry per CDR3 protein. This sample has 610,000 or so distinct CDR3 sequences; approximately 13% occur once, and the top ten carry just under 15%. The data belong to a study of T cells after yellow fever vaccination. Study observations and caveats: Most primary-vaccination clones recurred post-booster (nearly 98% CD4, roughly 90% CD8). Just a small share of clonotypes turned up in the CD4 compartment as well as the CD8 compartment. Weaker overall, the secondary response nonetheless peaked faster (day 5 versus 15).

V lost 7 bases, J lost 9 bases, and 18 bases lay in between. The CDR3 consists of 13 residues. Source: PBMCs, taken on the day of the yellow fever booster vaccination. This sequence was found in a man between 25 and 39 years old who received the YFV17D yellow fever vaccine. The V gene is TRBV12-3 or TRBV12-4, the J gene TRBJ1-1; D gene uncertain. CDR3 in amino acids: CASTHLETRQAFF. For the CDR3, the DNA is TGTGCCAGCACCCACCTTGAGACAAGGCAAGCTTTCTTT.